This entry describes one TCR beta chain. Its antigen is unidentified. Clones were read by immunoSEQ multiplex PCR, and TCRdb kept only the in-frame ones, dropping some. The sample records 13,000 to 15,000 clones, over 95% being singletons. This sample was included in a study of T cell clonotyping in hematopoietic cell transplantation. Study-level points and caveats: Pathologically expanded recipient clonotypes increased progressively from day 30 to day 180 as diversity fell.

Samples: about 28 days before transplant, then days 30, 100 and 180 after. The source is a female patient aged 50 to 65 who had an allogeneic stem cell transplant from an unrelated donor, so T cells may come from the graft donor. Some clones in this sample may be carry-over from other donors' samples. The starting material was peripheral blood mononuclear cells, obtained 30 days after allogeneic stem cell transplant.

In DNA form, the CDR3 reads TGTGCCAGCAGTGGGGGGGAAGAGTACGAGCAGTACTTC. Protein product: CASSGGEEYEQYF. The V call is TRBV5-4, the J call TRBJ2-7; TRBD2 agrees at 7 bases. The CDR3 consists of 13 residues. V was pared by 5 bases and J by 4 bases, with 6 bases of the junction left unmatched. Germline values: CDR1 SGHNT, CDR2 YYREEE (reference sequence).